A single sample gave rise to the 12 T cell receptor beta chains below, sequenced in a study of T cell responses to AZD1222 COVID-19 vaccine. Sequenced by immunoSEQ multiplex PCR; TCRdb stores in-frame clones only, minus some. The data contain about 150,000 clones, around nine tenths of them singletons. This material consisted of peripheral blood, taken 28 days after the second AZD1222 dose. The receptors derive from an adult who received the AZD1222 COVID-19 vaccine.

This clone was seen just once. V and J are TRBV12-5 and TRBJ2-7; 9 bases agree with TRBD1. J lost 4 bases, V lost 6 bases, and 4 bases had no gene match. In germline, CDR1 is LGHNT, CDR2 FRNRAP. This CDR3 contains 13 residues. Written as DNA, the CDR3 is TGTGCTAGTGGGACGGGACAGGGTTACGAGCAGTACTTC. The encoded protein is CASGTGQGYEQYF.

The chain recombines TRBV12-3 or TRBV12-4 with TRBJ1-5; no clear D. V was cut by 2 bases and J by 9 bases, with 5 bases left in between. The CDR3 contains 11 residues. CDR3 amino acids: CASSLSGPQHF. The CDR3, as DNA: TGTGCCAGCAGTTTAAGTGGGCCCCAGCATTTT.

This clone was detected only once. The chain is built from TRBV5-4 and TRBJ2-3; 13 bases align to TRBD2. Germline loops: CDR1 SGHNT, CDR2 YYREEE (reference sequence). The ends lost 4 bases at V and 3 bases at J; junction bases unmatched: 5. The CDR3 length is 16 residues. Here the CDR3 reads CASSAGTSGITDTQYF. CDR3 DNA: TGTGCCAGCAGCGCCGGGACTAGCGGGATTACAGATACGCAGTATTTT.

This rearrangement joins TRBV28 to TRBJ1-1; D unclear. CDR3 length: 12 amino acids. CDR1 MDHEN and CDR2 SYDVKM come from the germline V gene. Deletions cut 5 bases from V and 8 bases from J, with 12 bases between. The CDR3 is CASSGPILEAFF. As DNA, the CDR3 is TGTGCCAGCAGTGGCCCCATTTTGGAAGCTTTCTTT.

The chain joins TRBV2 to TRBJ1-2; weak D call: TRBD1 (6 bases). Between the trimmed V and J ends, which lost 4 bases and 6 bases, there was a span of 12 bases. Germline V CDR1 and CDR2: SNHLY, FYNNEI. This CDR3 spans 13 amino acids. CDR3 bases: TGTGCCAGCAGTGGGACAGCCACAGATGGCTACACCTTC. Residues: CASSGTATDGYTF.

In this sample, this clone turned up a few times. The chain links TRBV18 to TRBJ1-1, with D possibly TRBD1 on 5 matching bases. This CDR3 is 13 amino acids long. Germline CDR1 KGHSH, CDR2 LQKENI. Trimming took off 5 bases at V and 1 base at J, with 8 bases between the two ends. The CDR3 region has the DNA TGTGCCAGCTCATCAGGACAGAACACTGAAGCTTTCTTT. This sequence encodes CASSSGQNTEAFF.

The table lists this clone with a count of one. The chain employs TRBV15 and TRBJ2-1; unclear D gene. The CDR3 spans 13 residues. Trimming took off 4 bases at V and 7 bases at J, with 11 bases between the two ends. Germline V gives CDR1 LNHNV, CDR2 YYDKDF (reference sequence). CDR3 sequence reads: CATSKSPRNEQFF. The CDR3 coding sequence is TGTGCCACCAGCAAATCCCCTAGAAATGAGCAGTTCTTC.

V and J are TRBV14 and TRBJ1-4; 7 nucleotides match TRBD1. Trimming cost V 3 bases and J 3 bases; bases outside gene matches: 4. The CDR3 sequence is 15 residues long. Germline loops: CDR1 SGHDN, CDR2 FVKESK. This CDR3 reads CASSQTGLPNEKLFF. As DNA, the CDR3 is TGTGCCAGCAGCCAGACAGGGTTACCTAATGAAAAACTGTTTTTT.

The CDR3 nucleotides are TGTGCCAGCAGTACAGCATACTATGGCTACACCTTC. This gives the protein CASSTAYYGYTF. V gene TRBV6-2 or TRBV6-3 combines with J gene TRBJ1-2; no reliable D call. Germline V gives CDR1 MNHEY, CDR2 SVGEGT. The CDR3 consists of 12 residues. The V end was cut by 5 bases, the J end by 3 bases, with 7 bases between.

The V call is TRBV19, the J call TRBJ1-1, with 9 positions matching TRBD1. CDR1 LNHDA and CDR2 SQIVND come from the germline V gene (reference sequence). The CDR3 runs 14 residues. The J segment lost 3 bases and the V segment lost 7 bases, leaving 6 bases of the junction unmatched. The CDR3 is CASTKDRGYTEAFF. In DNA, the CDR3 is TGTGCCAGTACCAAGGACAGGGGTTACACTGAAGCTTTCTTT.

Details on this clone: The same CDR3 is also encoded by other DNA sequences in this sample. J is TRBJ1-5 and V is TRBV12-3 or TRBV12-4; D unresolved. V shed 6 bases and J shed 6 bases, with 12 bases lying between them. This CDR3 has 13 residues. CDR3 sequence reads: CASSRQGSQPQHF. Here the CDR3 DNA reads TGTGCCAGCAGCCGGCAAGGCTCTCAGCCCCAGCATTTT.

The chain carries TRBV7-3 and TRBJ2-2; possible D gene TRBD2, 6 bases. V lost 1 base and J 0 bases, leaving 9 bases between the germline ends. Germline lookup yields CDR1 SGHTA and CDR2 FQGTGA. CDR3 length: 16 residues. This CDR3 is CASSLRGVANTGELFF. The CDR3 region has the DNA TGTGCCAGCAGCTTAAGGGGGGTAGCGAACACCGGGGAGCTGTTTTTT.